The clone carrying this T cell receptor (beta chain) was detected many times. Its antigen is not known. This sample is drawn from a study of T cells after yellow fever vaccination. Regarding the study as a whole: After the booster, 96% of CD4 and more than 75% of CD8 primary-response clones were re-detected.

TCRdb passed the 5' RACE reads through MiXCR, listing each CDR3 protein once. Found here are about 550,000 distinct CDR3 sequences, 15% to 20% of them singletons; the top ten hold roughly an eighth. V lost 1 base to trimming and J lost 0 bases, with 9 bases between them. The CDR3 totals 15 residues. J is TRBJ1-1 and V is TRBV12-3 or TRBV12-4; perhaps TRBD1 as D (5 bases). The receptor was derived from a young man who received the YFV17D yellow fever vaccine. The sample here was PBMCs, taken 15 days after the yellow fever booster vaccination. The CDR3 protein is CASSLVGVLNTEAFF. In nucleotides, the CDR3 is TGTGCCAGCAGTTTAGTGGGGGTTCTGAACACTGAAGCTTTCTTT.